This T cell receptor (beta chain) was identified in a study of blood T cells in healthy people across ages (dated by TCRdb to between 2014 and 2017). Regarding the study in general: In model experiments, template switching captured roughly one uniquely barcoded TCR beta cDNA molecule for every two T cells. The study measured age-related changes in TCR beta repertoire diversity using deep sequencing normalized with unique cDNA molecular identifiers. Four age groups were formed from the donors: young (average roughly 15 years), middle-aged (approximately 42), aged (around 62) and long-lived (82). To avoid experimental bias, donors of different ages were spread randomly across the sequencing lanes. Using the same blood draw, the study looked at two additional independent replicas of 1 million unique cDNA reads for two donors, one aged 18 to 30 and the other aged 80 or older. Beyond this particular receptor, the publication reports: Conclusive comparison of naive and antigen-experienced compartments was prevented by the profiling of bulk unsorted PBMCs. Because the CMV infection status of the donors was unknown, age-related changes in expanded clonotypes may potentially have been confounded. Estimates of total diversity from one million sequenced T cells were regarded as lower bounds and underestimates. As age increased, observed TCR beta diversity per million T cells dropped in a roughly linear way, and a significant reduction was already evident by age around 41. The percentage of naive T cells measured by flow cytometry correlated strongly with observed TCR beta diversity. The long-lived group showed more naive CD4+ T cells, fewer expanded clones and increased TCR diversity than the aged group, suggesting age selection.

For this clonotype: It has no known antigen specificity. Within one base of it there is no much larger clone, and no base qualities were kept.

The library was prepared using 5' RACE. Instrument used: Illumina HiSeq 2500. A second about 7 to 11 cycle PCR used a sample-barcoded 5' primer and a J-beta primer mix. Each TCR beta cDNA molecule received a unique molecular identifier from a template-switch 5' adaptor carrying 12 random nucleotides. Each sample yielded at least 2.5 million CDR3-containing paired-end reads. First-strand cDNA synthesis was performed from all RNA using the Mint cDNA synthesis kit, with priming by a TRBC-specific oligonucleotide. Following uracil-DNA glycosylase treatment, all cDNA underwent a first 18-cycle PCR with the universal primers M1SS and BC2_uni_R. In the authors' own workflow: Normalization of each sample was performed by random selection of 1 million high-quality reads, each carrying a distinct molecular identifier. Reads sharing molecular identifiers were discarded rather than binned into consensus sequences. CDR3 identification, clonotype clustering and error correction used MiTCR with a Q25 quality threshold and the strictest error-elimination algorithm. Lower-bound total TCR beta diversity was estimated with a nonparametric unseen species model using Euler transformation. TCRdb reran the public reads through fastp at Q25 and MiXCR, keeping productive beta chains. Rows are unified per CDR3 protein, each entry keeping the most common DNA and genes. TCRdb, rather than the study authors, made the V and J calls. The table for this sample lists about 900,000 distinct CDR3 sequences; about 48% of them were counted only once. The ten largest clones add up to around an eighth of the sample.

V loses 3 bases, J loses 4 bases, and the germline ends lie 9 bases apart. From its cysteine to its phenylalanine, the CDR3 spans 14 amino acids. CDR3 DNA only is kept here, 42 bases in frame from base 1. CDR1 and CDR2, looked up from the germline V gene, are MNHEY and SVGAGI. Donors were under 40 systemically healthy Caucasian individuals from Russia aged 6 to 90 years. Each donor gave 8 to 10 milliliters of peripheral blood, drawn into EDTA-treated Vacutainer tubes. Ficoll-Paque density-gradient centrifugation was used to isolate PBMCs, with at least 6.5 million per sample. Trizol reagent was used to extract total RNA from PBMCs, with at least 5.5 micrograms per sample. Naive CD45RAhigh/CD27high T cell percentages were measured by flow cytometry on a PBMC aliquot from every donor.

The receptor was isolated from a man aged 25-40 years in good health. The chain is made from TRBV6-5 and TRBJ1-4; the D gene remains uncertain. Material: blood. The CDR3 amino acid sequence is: CASSYSGVNEKLFF. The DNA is TGTGCCAGCAGTTATAGTGGGGTTAATGAAAAACTGTTTTTT.